This T cell receptor beta chain was captured in a study of T cell repertoires in cytomegalovirus infection (dated by TCRdb to between 2017 and 2020). In the study overall: Recently identified HLA-C-restricted CMV epitopes, whose presentation resists viral immunomodulation, were targeted by peptide stimulations together with well-studied HLA-B-restricted epitopes. Donor HLA type was relevant to the analysis, because carriage of CMV infection together with the matching HLA type was indicated by public TCR beta signatures. What the study reported, not specific to this receptor: The ex vivo response was dominated by HLA-C-restricted CMV-specific TCR beta clonotypes, which also provided the single most frequent clonotype in two of eight donors. In both this cohort and an independent cohort of several hundred donors, the cumulative frequency of public TCR beta family members distinguished carriers of CMV infection plus the relevant HLA type.

Sample treatment or condition, as interpreted from the label and publication: in vitro stimulation with specific CMV peptide epitopes to enrich CMV-specific T cells. Comments on this clonotype: The antigen it binds to is not known. Base qualities are not recorded, but no much larger clone differs from it by a single base.

Instrument on record: Illumina HiSeq 1500. The public reads were quality trimmed at Q25 with fastp and then assembled into clones with MiXCR by TCRdb, keeping productive beta chains. Entries are consolidated by CDR3 protein sequence, retaining the most common genes and DNA. The sample table records 570,000 or so distinct CDR3 sequences; roughly 43% of these occur just once. The ten largest clones add up to about half of the sample. From the germline V gene (reference sequence), CDR1 is DFQATT and CDR2 is SNEGSKA. The trim is 7 bases for V and 1 base for J, with a gap of 16 bases between the germline ends. Spanning cysteine to phenylalanine, the CDR3 consists of 14 amino acids. The only DNA kept is the CDR3, 42 bases in frame from the first base.

The receptor chain draws on TRBV20-1 and TRBJ2-5; the best D guess is TRBD2, with 5 bases matching. The source of this sequence is a human donor in good health (CMV status not recorded). Some clones in this sample may be carry-over from other donors' samples. The sample in question was cultured PBMCs, obtained from culture after CMV antigen stimulation. CDR3 loop: CSVRRLAPQETQYF. The nucleotides read TGCAGTGTTCGGCGGCTAGCCCCCCAAGAGACCCAGTACTTC.